These 15 T cell receptor beta chains originate from one sample sequenced in a study of neurological immune-mediated disorders. TCRdb reprocessed the 5' RACE reads with MiXCR, giving one entry per CDR3 protein. The data hold some 26,000 distinct CDR3 sequences, with 2.5% to 4% observed a single time. The sequenced sample was PBMCs. The receptors shown here come from a woman under 40 with multiple sclerosis.

This clonotype was found many times. V gene TRBV7-2 combines with J gene TRBJ1-2; maybe TRBD1 (6 bases). Germline V lookup: CDR1 SGHTA, CDR2 FQGNSA. This CDR3 has 18 amino acids. V was cut by 0 bases and J by 8 bases, with 25 bases left in between. CDR3 sequence reads: CASSLALGGQGPPGGYTF. CDR3 coding DNA: TGTGCCAGCAGCTTAGCCTTGGGGGGACAAGGGCCCCCGGGAGGCTACACCTTC.

This clonotype showed up many times. The chain's CDR3 is CASTRTSGSVEQFF. Written as DNA, the CDR3 is TGTGCCAGCACCCGGACTAGCGGGAGCGTTGAGCAGTTCTTC. The V call is TRBV12-3 or TRBV12-4, the J call TRBJ2-1; 13 bases are a match to TRBD2. This CDR3 is 14 amino acids long. Unmatched junction bases numbered 6, after V lost 7 bases and J lost 9 bases.

This chain joins TRBV5-1 and TRBJ2-1, with D possibly TRBD2 on 6 matching bases. With 4 bases removed from V and 8 bases from J, the gap between germline ends came to 22 bases. CDR3 size: 16 residues. CDR1 is SGHRS, CDR2 YFSETQ, per germline. The CDR3 bases are TGCGCCAGCAGCCGCGGGGAGCCCCTTAATCGCGATGAGCAGTTCTTC. Residues: CASSRGEPLNRDEQFF. Complete variable domain (other parts from reference TRBV5-1 and TRBJ2-1): KAGVTQTPRYLIKTRGQQVTLSCSPISGHRSVSWYQQTPGQGLQFLFEYFSETQRNKGNFPGRFSGRQFSNSRSEMNVSTLELGDSALYLCASSRGEPLNRDEQFFGPGTRLTVL.

This clonotype was recorded at least ten times. V usage is TRBV12-3 or TRBV12-4 and J usage is TRBJ2-7; 8 bases agree with TRBD2. This CDR3 is built from 13 residues. Germline trimming cut 4 bases from V and 3 bases from J; bases unmatched to any gene: 2. In DNA form, the CDR3 reads TGTGCCAGCAGTTCCGGGACTAGCTACGAGCAGTACTTC. Protein sequence: CASSSGTSYEQYF.

This clonotype was seen repeatedly, ten times or more. The rearrangement uses TRBV7-2 and TRBJ2-1; TRBD2 aligns across 7 bases. The CDR3 is 16 amino acids. V shed 1 base and J 3 bases; nucleotides not matched to a gene: 6. The V gene's germline CDR1 is SGHTA and CDR2 FQGNSA. CDR3 sequence reads: CASSLGRGGNYNEQFF. DNA for the CDR3: TGTGCCAGCAGCTTAGGCCGCGGGGGAAACTACAATGAGCAGTTCTTC.

This clonotype was found many times. The chain links TRBV5-5 to TRBJ2-1, with TRBD1 as a possible D gene (5 bases). V was trimmed by 2 bases and J by 2 bases, leaving 11 bases between them. This CDR3 is built from 15 residues. Germline V gene data show CDR1 as SGHKS and CDR2 as YYEKEE (reference sequence). CDR3 coding DNA: TGTGCCAGCAGCTTCGGGTCGACAGCCTACAATGAGCAGTTCTTC. It yields the protein CASSFGSTAYNEQFF.

This clonotype was detected many times. The rearrangement uses TRBV20-1 and TRBJ2-5; D is possibly TRBD1 (6 bases). V was clipped by 5 bases and J by 2 bases, with 9 bases between them. This CDR3 contains 12 residues. Germline CDR1 is DFQATT and CDR2 is SNEGSKA (reference sequence). CDR3 region: CSADRRQETQYF. The CDR3 DNA is TGCAGTGCTGACAGGAGACAAGAGACCCAGTACTTC.

By share of the sample, this clonotype is medium-sized. The chain uses TRBV5-1 and TRBJ2-7; D ambiguous. Germline CDR1 reads SGHRS; CDR2 reads YFSETQ. The CDR3 is 11 amino acids. The CDR3 region is CASRYADEQYF. CDR3 nucleotides: TGCGCGTCCCGCTACGCCGACGAGCAGTACTTC.

This clonotype has at least ten counts. The chain is built from TRBV20-1 and TRBJ2-7; TRBD2 matches at 7 bases. J gave up 4 bases and V 0 bases, and 0 bases lay outside the gene matches. CDR3 length: 12 amino acids. Germline CDR1 is DFQATT and CDR2 is SNEGSKA (reference sequence). CDR3 nucleotide sequence: TGCAGTGCTAGAGATAGCGGGTACGAGCAGTACTTC. Translating it yields CSARDSGYEQYF.

This chain links TRBV7-3 with TRBJ2-1; 10 positions match TRBD2. The CDR3 has 16 residues. V lost 5 bases, J lost 8 bases, and 12 bases stayed unmatched. From germline, CDR1 is SGHTA and CDR2 FQGTGA. CDR3 nucleotides: TGTGCCAGCAGCCGTTTAGCGGGGGGCGCGGAGGATGAGCAGTTCTTC. Its protein is CASSRLAGGAEDEQFF.

This sequence joins TRBV12-3 or TRBV12-4 and TRBJ1-1; a weak D match, TRBD1 (5 bases). The CDR3 loop spans 15 amino acids. V was cut by 6 bases and J by 3 bases, with 17 bases left in between. The DNA for the CDR3 is TGTGCCAGCAGGTATCGGGGCCAGCGAGACACTGAAGCTTTCTTT. Its translation: CASRYRGQRDTEAFF.

This clonotype has at least ten counts. This chain connects TRBV11-2 to TRBJ2-5, with D possibly matching TRBD2 (6 bases). Germline loops: CDR1 SGHAT, CDR2 FQNNGV. The CDR3 covers 13 residues. Trimming left V 5 bases short and J 0 bases short, with 7 bases between. The CDR3 nucleotides read TGTGCCAGCAGCAGGGACTACCAAGAGACCCAGTACTTC. Translation: CASSRDYQETQYF.

The table lists this clonotype with many counts. The rearrangement joins TRBV7-2 to TRBJ2-7; tentatively, D is TRBD2 (5 bases). The V gene's germline CDR1 is SGHTA and CDR2 FQGNSA. Trimming removed 5 bases from V and 0 bases from J, with 11 bases in between. This CDR3 is 14 amino acids long. Written as DNA, the CDR3 is TGTGCCAGCAGCCGGGAATTTAGCTCCTACGAGCAGTACTTC. Its protein product is CASSREFSSYEQYF.

This clonotype was observed at least ten times. The rearrangement uses TRBV7-6 and TRBJ2-1; 10 bases match TRBD2. The CDR3 covers 21 residues. Germline CDR1 SGHVS, CDR2 FNYEAQ. The ends lost 2 bases at V and 0 bases at J; junction bases unmatched: 16. DNA for the CDR3: TGTGCCAGCAGCTTAATCATTGGGTCTAGCGGGAGCATAGGCTCCTACAATGAGCAGTTCTTC. Amino acid sequence: CASSLIIGSSGSIGSYNEQFF.

This clonotype was observed at least ten times. V gene TRBV20-1 combines with J gene TRBJ2-5; possibly TRBD1 or TRBD2 for D (6 bases each). This CDR3 contains 14 residues. Germline lookup yields CDR1 DFQATT and CDR2 SNEGSKA (reference sequence). Trimming cost V 1 base and J 2 bases, with 11 bases left between them. This chain's CDR3 is CSARGGGLQETQYF. CDR3 coding DNA: TGCAGTGCTAGAGGAGGGGGGTTGCAAGAGACCCAGTACTTC.